Below, 29 T cell receptor beta chains from the same sample are listed, as sequenced in a study of regulatory T cells in long-lasting Graves disease. To make TCR beta libraries, researchers used iRepertoire HTBI primers and Arm-PCR of CDR3 regions. TCRdb re-analysed the multiplex PCR reads in MiXCR, keeping a single row per CDR3 protein. Among roughly 400,000 distinct CDR3 sequences, roughly 23% were seen once, and the ten largest hold more than 13%. As to time point: persistent/refractory GD, antithyroid drugs over 5 years with positive TRAb. Construction of the TCR library relied on RNA isolated from PBMCs. Sequencing was performed on peripheral blood mononuclear cells (PBMCs), taken when the disease was refractory, from a patient treated with antithyroid drugs. The receptors here all came from a female donor with Graves disease.

The rearrangement links TRBV7-3 to TRBJ2-2, with D possibly being TRBD2 (5 bases). Trimming shortened V by 4 bases and J by 7 bases, and 13 bases separated the two germline ends. Looked up from germline, CDR1 is SGHTA and CDR2 is FQGTGA. The length of the CDR3 is 14 residues. The CDR3 protein is CASSSSSRGGELFF. In DNA, the CDR3 is TGTGCCAGCAGCTCCTCCAGCCGGGGCGGGGAGCTGTTTTTT.

This clonotype turned up a few times. The V gene is TRBV5-1, the J gene TRBJ2-5; TRBD1 matches 10 bases. Germline CDR1 and CDR2: SGHRS and YFSETQ. V trimming: 4 bases; J trimming: 1 base; junction bases outside the gene matches: 4. CDR3 length: 15 amino acids. The CDR3 sequence: CASSLDRGLQETQYF. The CDR3 bases are TGCGCCAGCAGCCTAGACAGGGGGCTCCAAGAGACCCAGTACTTC. Complete variable domain (other parts from reference TRBV5-1 and TRBJ2-5): KAGVTQTPRYLIKTRGQQVTLSCSPISGHRSVSWYQQTPGQGLQFLFEYFSETQRNKGNFPGRFSGRQFSNSRSEMNVSTLELGDSALYLCASSLDRGLQETQYFGPGTRLLVL.

This clonotype has only one observation. This chain uses TRBV4-1 with TRBJ2-7; D gene uncertain. The CDR3 has 13 residues. The germline V gene encodes CDR1 MGHRA and CDR2 YSYEKL. V shed 3 bases and J shed 3 bases, with 9 bases lying between them. CDR3 nucleotide sequence: TGCGCCAGCAGCCAGGCCCCGTACTACGAGCAGTACTTC. It specifies CASSQAPYYEQYF.

The CDR3 protein is CASTGGQGQTQYF. Here the CDR3 DNA reads TGTGCCAGCACCGGGGGACAGGGGCAAACCCAGTACTTC. This chain connects TRBV5-4 to TRBJ2-5, with 10 positions matching TRBD1. This CDR3 is built from 13 residues. V lost 6 bases to trimming and J lost 8 bases; unmatched junction nucleotides: 7. Germline CDR1 and CDR2: SGHNT and YYREEE (reference sequence).

This rearrangement joins TRBV2 to TRBJ1-5; TRBD1 matches 7 bases. Germline values: CDR1 SNHLY, CDR2 FYNNEI. This CDR3 spans 14 amino acids. After removal of 8 bases from V and 0 bases from J, the junction contained 4 bases not matched to a gene. Written as DNA, the CDR3 is TGTGCCAGCGGTTACAGGGGTAGCAATCAGCCCCAGCATTTT. Translated, it gives CASGYRGSNQPQHF.

This chain uses TRBV6-1 with TRBJ1-1; possibly TRBD1 for D (6 bases). The V end lost 6 bases, the J end lost 5 bases, and 16 bases lay between the germline ends. In germline, CDR1 is MNHNS, CDR2 SASEGT. The CDR3 is 14 amino acids. The CDR3 sequence is CASRSPHRATEAFF. CDR3 in DNA: TGTGCCAGCAGGTCCCCCCACAGGGCGACTGAAGCTTTCTTT.

This clonotype showed up many times. The rearrangement links TRBV9 to TRBJ2-7, with 7 nucleotides matching TRBD2. Germline V CDR1 and CDR2: SGDLS, YYNGEE. The CDR3 loop spans 15 amino acids. Unmatched junction bases numbered 9, after V lost 0 bases and J lost 6 bases. CDR3 in amino acids: CASSVAPGGGLEQYF. The CDR3 nucleotides are TGTGCCAGCAGCGTAGCCCCGGGAGGAGGCCTCGAGCAGTACTTC.

In its sample, this clonotype was seen a few times. V and J are TRBV30 and TRBJ2-6; D remains ambiguous. Germline V gene data show CDR1 as GTSNPN and CDR2 as SVGIG (reference sequence). CDR3 length equals 17 residues. V dropped 1 base and J dropped 1 base, with 14 bases sitting between them. The CDR3 loop reads CAWSEDINYSGANVLTF. CDR3 in DNA: TGTGCCTGGAGTGAAGACATTAACTATTCTGGGGCCAACGTCCTGACTTTC.

This clonotype was detected ten times or more. The rearrangement links TRBV29-1 to TRBJ1-1, with D maybe TRBD1 (5 bases). V lost 5 bases and J 5 bases, leaving 12 bases between the germline ends. CDR3 length equals 12 residues. Germline lookup yields CDR1 SQVTM and CDR2 ANQGSEA. This CDR3 reads CSVSGGLTEAFF. In DNA, the CDR3 is TGCAGCGTTTCCGGGGGTCTGACTGAAGCTTTCTTT.

The count of this clonotype is one. This likely reflects a read error, since a far larger clone is one base away. The J gene is TRBJ2-2, the V gene TRBV27, with TRBD1 matching over 7 bases. The CDR3 loop spans 15 amino acids. Germline V gives CDR1 MNHEY, CDR2 SMNVEV (reference sequence). The CDR3 bases are TGTGCCAGCAGTTACAGGGGACCCAACACCAGGGAGCTGTTTTTT. This encodes CASSYRGPNTRELFF.

This clonotype was seen many times. A much larger clonotype is one base distant, so this may be a read error. The rearrangement joins TRBV7-3 to TRBJ1-2; 8 bases align to TRBD1. Germline V gene sequence: CDR1 SGHTA, CDR2 FQGTGA. V lost 3 bases and J lost 4; bases outside the gene matches: 1. The CDR3 totals 13 residues. The CDR3 is CASSFTGGYGYTF. DNA for the CDR3: TGTGCCAGCAGCTTCACAGGGGGCTATGGCTACACCTTC.

This sequence joins TRBV4-1 and TRBJ2-7, with 7 bases aligning to TRBD1. V dropped 3 bases and J dropped 5; count of bases not matched to a gene: 4. CDR1 and CDR2 from the germline V gene are MGHRA and YSYEKL. The CDR3 runs to 13 residues. The CDR3 bases are TGCGCCAGCAGCCACCAGACAGGGAACGAGCAGTACTTC. The encoded protein is CASSHQTGNEQYF.

Many counts were recorded for this clonotype. V and J are TRBV10-3 and TRBJ1-2; D gene ambiguous. Germline V CDR1 and CDR2: ENHRY, SYGVKD. The CDR3 extends over 13 amino acids. V dropped 4 bases and J dropped 6 bases, with 12 bases sitting between them. The chain's CDR3 is CAISGQEWDGYTF. Written as DNA, the CDR3 is TGTGCCATCAGTGGGCAGGAATGGGATGGCTACACCTTC.

This clonotype occurred many times. In DNA form, the CDR3 reads TGTGCCAGCAGCTTTAGAGGTGGGGAGGAAGCTTTCTTT. This translates into CASSFRGGEEAFF. The V and J genes are TRBV11-2 and TRBJ1-1; D is ambiguous. Per germline, CDR1 SGHAT and CDR2 FQNNGV. Trimming pared 3 bases from V and 8 bases from J, leaving 13 bases between. There are 13 residues in the CDR3. The full variable domain, in which reference TRBV11-2 and TRBJ1-1 provide the parts outside the CDR3, is EAGVAQSPRYKIIEKRQSVAFWCNPISGHATLYWYQQILGQGPKLLIQFQNNGVVDDSQLPKDRFSAERLKGVDSTLKIQPAKLEDSAVYLCASSFRGGEEAFFGQGTRLTVV.

The chain employs TRBV3-1 and TRBJ2-1; 8 bases are shared with TRBD2. Germline lookup yields CDR1 LGHDT and CDR2 YNNKEL (reference sequence). The CDR3 has 16 amino acids. V shed 1 base, J shed 0 bases, and the junction held 2 bases outside the gene matches. The CDR3 coding sequence is TGTGCCAGCAGCCAAGTGAGCGGGAGCTCCTACAATGAGCAGTTCTTC. Translation gives CASSQVSGSSYNEQFF.

The chain couples TRBV19 to TRBJ2-2; 8 bases fit TRBD1. Losses at the gene ends were 8 bases for V and 7 bases for J; bases not matched to a gene: 12. CDR3 length equals 15 residues. Germline V CDR1 and CDR2: LNHDA, SQIVND (reference sequence). The CDR3 DNA reads as TGTGCCAGTCGGACAGGGAACTTTGGACTCGGGGAGCTGTTTTTT. Amino acid sequence: CASRTGNFGLGELFF.

This clonotype was observed at least ten times. The rearrangement links TRBV6-2 or TRBV6-3 to TRBJ2-7, with D perhaps being TRBD1 or TRBD2 (6 bases each). The CDR3 has 14 residues. The germline V gene has CDR1 MNHEY and CDR2 SVGEGT. Trimming removed 5 bases at V and 4 bases at J, with 15 bases between. CDR3 region: CASSEIPGAYEQYF. As DNA, the CDR3 is TGTGCCAGCAGTGAAATTCCGGGGGCTTACGAGCAGTACTTC.

Ten or more counts support this clonotype. The chain uses TRBV7-2 and TRBJ2-7; perhaps TRBD2 as D (6 bases). The germline V and J ends were trimmed by 5 bases and 0 bases, with 11 bases remaining between them. This CDR3 is built from 14 residues. The germline V gene has CDR1 SGHTA and CDR2 FQGNSA. CDR3 region: CASSHNSGSYEQYF. The CDR3 DNA sequence: TGTGCCAGCAGCCACAATAGCGGCTCCTACGAGCAGTACTTC.

This clonotype occurred a few times. The V call is TRBV29-1, the J call TRBJ2-3, with a weak D call TRBD2 (7 bases). The V end was cut by 2 bases, the J end by 4 bases, with 16 bases between. The CDR3 spans 15 residues. Germline CDR1 is SQVTM and CDR2 is ANQGSEA. Here the CDR3 reads CSVESTGGAPDTQYF. The CDR3 nucleotides read TGCAGCGTTGAAAGCACGGGGGGCGCCCCAGATACGCAGTATTTT.

This clonotype was seen many times. The genes are TRBV29-1 and TRBJ1-6, with D perhaps matching TRBD1 (6 bases). Trimming shortened V by 7 bases and J by 6 bases, and 16 bases separated the two germline ends. The CDR3 length is 14 residues. Germline V CDR1 and CDR2: SQVTM, ANQGSEA. CDR3 sequence: CSAQTGGGNSPLHF. The CDR3 DNA follows: TGCAGCGCCCAGACAGGAGGGGGTAATTCACCCCTCCACTTT.

Concerning this clonotype: A much larger clonotype is one base distant, so this may be a read error. The chain combines TRBV28 with TRBJ1-5; 7 nucleotides line up with TRBD1. The CDR3 is 13 amino acids. Looked up from germline, CDR1 is MDHEN and CDR2 is SYDVKM. The CDR3 DNA sequence: TGTGTCAGCAGTCCAGACAGGGATCAGCCCCAGCATTTT. Residues: CVSSPDRDQPQHF. Full variable domain (rest looked up from reference TRBV28 and TRBJ1-5): DVKVTQSSRYLVKRTGEKVFLECVQDMDHENMFWYRQDPGLGLRLIYFSYDVKMKEKGDIPEGYSVSREKKERFSLILESASTNQTSMYLCVSSPDRDQPQHFGDGTRLSIL.

This clonotype showed up many times. This CDR3 is CASSVRGRLFF. CDR3 nucleotide sequence: TGTGCCAGCAGTGTAAGGGGTAGGCTGTTTTTT. The chain joins TRBV6-1 to TRBJ1-4; D may be TRBD1 (5 bases). The V end lost 4 bases, the J end lost 14 bases, and 11 bases lay between the germline ends. Germline CDR1 MNHNS, CDR2 SASEGT. This CDR3 contains 11 residues.

This clonotype came up many times. The chain links TRBV27 to TRBJ2-5; possible D gene TRBD2, 5 bases. CDR1 and CDR2 from the germline V gene are MNHEY and SMNVEV (reference sequence). V was pared by 1 base and J by 5 bases, with 11 bases between. The CDR3 loop spans 14 amino acids. CDR3 protein: CASSLWASSETQYF. The CDR3 region has the DNA TGTGCCAGCAGTTTATGGGCTAGCTCTGAGACCCAGTACTTC.

The chain carries TRBV5-5 and TRBJ1-4; D possibly corresponds to TRBD1 (6 bases). The germline gives CDR1 SGHKS, CDR2 YYEKEE (reference sequence). Trimming pared 4 bases from V and 5 bases from J, leaving 15 bases between. The CDR3 sequence is 15 residues long. CDR3 bases: TGTGCCAGCAGCCTCCGATGGGGGGGCAATGAAAAACTGTTTTTT. Translating it yields CASSLRWGGNEKLFF.

The chain employs TRBV20-1 and TRBJ1-5; no firm D call. There are 13 residues in the CDR3. Germline V gene lookup returns CDR1 DFQATT and CDR2 SNEGSKA (reference sequence). Trimming pared 5 bases from V and 7 bases from J, leaving 15 bases between. CDR3 sequence reads: CSAPRESGQPQHF. CDR3 in DNA: TGCAGTGCTCCCCGGGAATCCGGGCAGCCCCAGCATTTT.

This chain joins TRBV30 and TRBJ1-2, with D perhaps TRBD1 (5 bases). Trimming left V 4 bases short and J 4 bases short, with 19 bases between. This CDR3 contains 15 residues. The germline V gene has CDR1 GTSNPN and CDR2 SVGIG (reference sequence). The CDR3 sequence is CAWTSSSTVSYGYTF. The CDR3 DNA follows: TGTGCCTGGACCTCCTCGTCGACAGTTTCCTATGGCTACACCTTC.

Many counts were recorded for this clonotype. V gene TRBV2 combines with J gene TRBJ2-7; a weak D match, TRBD2 (5 bases). This CDR3 spans 13 amino acids. V was cut by 6 bases and J by 0 bases, with 9 bases left in between. Germline V gene sequence: CDR1 SNHLY, CDR2 FYNNEI. The CDR3 spells CASSDYGSYEQYF. Here the CDR3 DNA reads TGTGCCAGCAGCGACTACGGCTCCTACGAGCAGTACTTC.

This clonotype was seen more than once but under ten times. V is TRBV5-1 and J is TRBJ1-2; D is ambiguous. The length of the CDR3 is 15 residues. V lost 0 bases and J 4 bases, leaving 13 bases between the germline ends. Germline CDR1 SGHRS, CDR2 YFSETQ. The CDR3 nucleotides read TGCGCCAGCAGCTTGGTCGGCAAGGCGGCCTATGGCTACACCTTC. Its translation: CASSLVGKAAYGYTF.

This clonotype has a count of ten or more. J is TRBJ1-4 and V is TRBV28; D is undetermined. Germline V gene sequence: CDR1 MDHEN, CDR2 SYDVKM. Trimming stripped 4 bases from V and 0 bases from J, with 12 bases between. The CDR3 consists of 16 residues. In DNA, the CDR3 is TGTGCCAGCAGTTCCACCCAGATGGCAACTAATGAAAAACTGTTTTTT. It codes for CASSSTQMATNEKLFF.